These T cell receptor beta chains were read from a single sample in a study of T cells in Graves' hyperthyroidism and ophthalmopathy. TCRdb re-derived calls from the multiplex PCR reads in MiXCR, one entry per CDR3 protein. The data show over 500,000 distinct CDR3 sequences, roughly 45% seen once. The sequenced sample was peripheral blood or thyroid tissue (not recorded which). These receptors came from an adult woman with Graves' disease, either hyperthyroidism or ophthalmopathy (not recorded which). CDR3s include the opening cysteine and the closing phenylalanine or tryptophan. A D gene is named only where the DNA matches it firmly.

D	V	J	CDR3
NA	TRBV11-1	TRBJ2-5	CASSALGPETQYF
NA	TRBV12-3/TRBV12-4	TRBJ1-5	CASTSQGRQPQHF
TRBD1	TRBV27	TRBJ1-2	CASSFTQGAGYGYTF
NA	TRBV4-3	TRBJ2-7	CASSPDYGVYEQYF
NA	TRBV20-1	TRBJ1-6	CSVRRASSPLHF
TRBD1	TRBV29-1	TRBJ2-7	CSAGTGGWEQYF
NA	TRBV12-3/TRBV12-4	TRBJ1-1	CASSFQQTGTEAFF
TRBD2	TRBV7-2	TRBJ2-7	CASSSPAGAQYEQYF
TRBD2	TRBV4-2	TRBJ2-7	CASSHVSGGGSTYEQYF
NA	TRBV7-2	TRBJ1-6	CASSHSGTRTPLHF
TRBD1	TRBV20-1	TRBJ1-5	CSAPGTGGYQPQHF
NA	TRBV7-9	TRBJ2-6	CASSIGNSGANVLTF
NA	TRBV20-1	TRBJ1-5	CSARENWAVNQPQHF
NA	TRBV29-1	TRBJ2-7	CSLGGSDEQYF
TRBD2	TRBV29-1	TRBJ2-5	CSVGLAGGVETQYF
NA	TRBV10-2	TRBJ1-1	CASSQVGAGIMNTEAFF
TRBD1	TRBV7-9	TRBJ2-6	CASSFLFRGHVGAF
NA	TRBV7-9	TRBJ2-7	CASSLRRGQDYEQYF
TRBD1	TRBV27	TRBJ2-5	CASSVGQAETQYF
TRBD1	TRBV15	TRBJ1-2	CATSAGQGAYGYTF
NA	TRBV11-1	TRBJ2-6	CASSLIGGNVLTF
NA	TRBV6-1	TRBJ2-7	CASRDSNSYEQYF
TRBD1	TRBV5-1	TRBJ2-7	CASSLDRGIYEQYF
NA	TRBV4-2	TRBJ2-7	CASSQALNEGEQYF
NA	TRBV7-9	TRBJ2-2	CASSPSGFANTGELFF
NA	TRBV11-2	TRBJ1-6	CASSHVRTTDNSPLHF
NA	TRBV12-3/TRBV12-4	TRBJ2-6	CASSMRTDVLTF
TRBD2	TRBV12-3/TRBV12-4	TRBJ2-7	CASSFFGTSHEQYF
TRBD1	TRBV12-3/TRBV12-4	TRBJ1-6	CASSLDRDIGGSPLHF
NA	TRBV11-2	TRBJ1-4	CASSSPGVYEKLFF
TRBD1	TRBV6-2/TRBV6-3	TRBJ2-2	CASLKGQGYTGELFF
NA	TRBV6-2/TRBV6-3	TRBJ2-7	CASSHPDFSHEQYF
NA	TRBV10-3	TRBJ1-3	CAVSPAGNTIYF
NA	TRBV2	TRBJ1-1	CASSDNGMNTEAFF
NA	TRBV3-1	TRBJ2-7	CASSQGWDGTYEQYF
NA	TRBV29-1	TRBJ1-2	CSVLTRGYTF
NA	TRBV5-1	TRBJ2-2	CASHPPSGELFF
TRBD2	TRBV6-1	TRBJ2-7	CASSGLAGGLREQYF
TRBD1	TRBV13	TRBJ1-6	CASSFSTGGSPLHF
NA	TRBV25-1	TRBJ2-5	CASVAPQAGRWETQYF
TRBD2	TRBV24-1	TRBJ2-1	CATREASGSIEQFF
TRBD1	TRBV19	TRBJ1-1	CASSSETGLNTEAFF
NA	TRBV11-1	TRBJ2-6	CASSLGNRGANVLTF
TRBD2	TRBV19	TRBJ2-7	CASSQLASSSYEQYF
TRBD1	TRBV9	TRBJ2-2	CASSVNFLARGRTGELFF
TRBD1	TRBV12-3/TRBV12-4	TRBJ2-7	CASSIEPGQGIF
NA	TRBV10-2	TRBJ2-7	CASRTGFAYEQYF
TRBD2	TRBV7-9	TRBJ2-5	CASSLDRLAGVMVETQYF
NA	TRBV10-1	TRBJ1-1	CASSESNDPRGTEAFF
TRBD1	TRBV15	TRBJ2-2	CATSRGTGNTGELFF
NA	TRBV7-2	TRBJ1-5	CASSRSRDQPQHF
NA	TRBV20-1	TRBJ1-1	CSARQRGEAFF
NA	TRBV10-3	TRBJ2-5	CATAKREQETQYF
TRBD1	TRBV20-1	TRBJ2-2	CSVVRGTGNTGELFF
TRBD1	TRBV7-6	TRBJ1-1	CASRRRTGVRWDTEAFF
TRBD1	TRBV7-9	TRBJ1-6	CASRGTGGSSSPLHF
NA	TRBV7-2	TRBJ1-1	CASRKSQGLNDGEAFF
TRBD2	TRBV4-3	TRBJ2-7	CASSPETSGIYEQYF
NA	TRBV27	TRBJ2-7	CASSQIDYPLEQYF